This entry features one TCR beta chain sequence. The sample is drawn from a study of blood T cell repertoires in COVID-19. The overall study: Both acute and convalescent COVID-19 samples were obtained from the United States, Italy and Spain.

Enrolment of Seattle patients took place during active infection, and they were followed longitudinally. Per the authors' pipeline: Reference gene primer amplification gave nucleated cell count estimates. Sequencing was performed with immunoSEQ multiplex PCR; in TCRdb, only in-frame clones are kept and a portion is missing. From that table come the V and J calls and clone size; the DNA was used to work out D and trimming. The repertoire holds 100,000 to 150,000 clones, with 92% as singletons. The sequencing input was peripheral blood. The sequence was obtained from a man in his fifties or sixties with COVID-19, enrolled during active disease.

The CDR3 DNA is TGTGCCAGCAGTTTACAGGGGGCGCGCGGGGCCAACGTCCTGACTTTC. This encodes CASSLQGARGANVLTF. V is TRBV27 and J is TRBJ2-6, with 8 nucleotides matching TRBD1. J lost 4 bases, V lost 2 bases, and 4 bases had no gene match. Germline CDR1 and CDR2: MNHEY and SMNVEV (reference sequence). The CDR3 has 16 residues.